The T cell receptor beta chain under discussion was sequenced for a study of beta chain features in type 1 diabetes. To note about this clone: Its antigen is currently unknown.

Expressed TCRB transcripts got sequenced, as all isolated RNA was reverse transcribed. The repertoire was sequenced with immunoSEQ multiplex PCR; TCRdb's copy has only in-frame clones and lacks some. Of approximately 300,000 clones in the sample, 9.5% to 11% are singletons; the top ten hold more than 0.015%. Study-wide findings and caveats: Insertion counts at VDJ junctions were lower in type 1 diabetes patients, who also showed more deletions there.

Staining for CD45RO/CCR7/CD25/CD127/CD95/CD27 allowed sorting of CD4+ naive, central memory, regulatory and stem cell-like memory cells. The source is a woman aged 25 to 39 in good health. The sample taken for sequencing was naive CD4+ T cells from blood.

The CDR3 sequence is CASSLDRATEQFF. CDR3 coding DNA: TGTGCCAGCAGCTTAGACAGGGCTACGGAGCAGTTCTTC. The chain combines TRBV11-3 with TRBJ2-1; a possible D gene is TRBD1 (5 bases). V lost 0 bases, J lost 10 bases, and 10 bases lay in between. Germline lookup yields CDR1 SGHNT and CDR2 YENEEA. The CDR3 loop spans 13 amino acids.